One and the same sample provided the 8 T cell receptor beta chains below, sequenced in a study of PD-L1 blockade in urothelial cancer. Time point defined: pretreatment peripheral blood. Libraries were prepared by immunoSEQ multiplex PCR; TCRdb keeps only in-frame clonotypes and omits some of them. The repertoire holds some 89,000 clones, with approximately 87% as singletons. Sequenced material: PBMCs, taken around atezolizumab (anti-PD-L1) treatment. The receptor set was obtained from a man aged 55 to 70 with urothelial cancer.

This chain links TRBV11-3 with TRBJ2-5, with D unclear. Trimming left V 2 bases short and J 4 bases short, with 5 bases between. This CDR3 comprises 12 residues. Germline CDR1 is SGHNT and CDR2 is YENEEA. CDR3 DNA sequence: TGTGCCAGCAGCTTAACGGGAGAGACCCAGTACTTC. It translates to CASSLTGETQYF.

This clone was counted once. The chain carries TRBV5-1 and TRBJ1-1; 9 nucleotides align to TRBD1. CDR3 size: 17 residues. In germline, CDR1 is SGHRS, CDR2 YFSETQ. With 0 bases clipped from V and 0 bases from J, the junction kept 6 bases outside the gene matches. CDR3 bases: TGCGCCAGCAGCTTGGCCGGGACAGGGCCCATGAACACTGAAGCTTTCTTT. It codes for CASSLAGTGPMNTEAFF. The entire variable domain, with the rest obtained from reference TRBV5-1 and TRBJ1-1, is as follows: KAGVTQTPRYLIKTRGQQVTLSCSPISGHRSVSWYQQTPGQGLQFLFEYFSETQRNKGNFPGRFSGRQFSNSRSEMNVSTLELGDSALYLCASSLAGTGPMNTEAFFGQGTRLTVV.

The V call is TRBV7-9, the J call TRBJ2-1, with TRBD2 identical over 10 bases. Germline CDR1 is SEHNR and CDR2 is FQNEAQ (reference sequence). There are 14 residues in the CDR3. After removal of 5 bases from V and 5 bases from J, the junction contained 3 bases not matched to a gene. The CDR3 DNA sequence: TGTGCCAGCAGCCCGGGACTAGCGAACAATGAGCAGTTCTTC. Translating it yields CASSPGLANNEQFF.

This chain joins TRBV7-3 and TRBJ2-1, with D hard to call. CDR3 length: 16 amino acids. Germline V gives CDR1 SGHTA, CDR2 FQGTGA. The V end lost 1 base, the J end lost 2 bases, and 12 bases lay between the germline ends. Here the CDR3 reads CASSLIAARTYNEQFF. The DNA for the CDR3 is TGTGCCAGCAGCTTAATTGCGGCTCGCACCTACAATGAGCAGTTCTTC. Together with reference TRBV7-3 and TRBJ2-1, the CDR3 gives the full variable domain: GAGVSQTPSNKVTEKGKYVELRCDPISGHTALYWYRQSLGQGPEFLIYFQGTGAADDSGLPNDRFFAVRPEGSVSTLKIQRTERGDSAVYLCASSLIAARTYNEQFFGPGTRLTVL.

This chain uses TRBV28 with TRBJ1-5; TRBD1 might be the D (5 bases). Trimming took 8 bases from V and 2 from J, leaving 10 bases between them. The CDR3 length is 13 residues. Germline V gene lookup returns CDR1 MDHEN and CDR2 SYDVKM. The CDR3 DNA reads as TGTGCCAGCCACTGGGGGGGCAATCAGCCCCAGCATTTT. Translating gives CASHWGGNQPQHF.

V and J are TRBV10-3 and TRBJ2-1; 9 nucleotides match TRBD2. The V segment lost 4 bases and the J segment 5 bases; nucleotides outside the gene matches: 0. Germline values: CDR1 ENHRY, CDR2 SYGVKD. The CDR3 is 13 amino acids. CDR3 in amino acids: CAISGLADNEQFF. CDR3 in DNA: TGTGCCATCAGTGGACTAGCGGACAATGAGCAGTTCTTC.

The chain uses TRBV7-9 and TRBJ1-3; weak D call: TRBD1 (5 bases). The CDR3 is 15 amino acids. The V end was cut by 5 bases, the J end by 2 bases, with 13 bases between. Germline V gene sequence: CDR1 SEHNR, CDR2 FQNEAQ (reference sequence). This CDR3 is CASSIGGYTGNTIYF. The CDR3 bases are TGTGCCAGCAGCATCGGGGGGTATACTGGAAACACCATATATTTT.

The rearrangement links TRBV2 to TRBJ2-5, with TRBD2 as a possible D gene (6 bases). This CDR3 spans 18 amino acids. V lost 2 bases to trimming and J lost 7 bases, with 26 bases between them. Germline values: CDR1 SNHLY, CDR2 FYNNEI. The CDR3: CASSESGGSGSAGGTQYF. CDR3 nucleotide sequence: TGTGCCAGCAGTGAATCGGGTGGTAGCGGAAGTGCCGGGGGGACCCAGTACTTC.